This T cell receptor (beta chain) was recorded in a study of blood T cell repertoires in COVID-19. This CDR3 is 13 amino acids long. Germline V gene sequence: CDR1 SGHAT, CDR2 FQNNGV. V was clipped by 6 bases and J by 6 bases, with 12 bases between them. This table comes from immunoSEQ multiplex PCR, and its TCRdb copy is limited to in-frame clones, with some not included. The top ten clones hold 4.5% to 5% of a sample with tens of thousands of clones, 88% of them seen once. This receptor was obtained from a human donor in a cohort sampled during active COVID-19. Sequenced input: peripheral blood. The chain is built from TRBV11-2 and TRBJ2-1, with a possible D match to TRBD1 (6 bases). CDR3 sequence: CASRGQGLNEQFF. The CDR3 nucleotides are TGTGCCAGCAGGGGGCAGGGGCTCAATGAGCAGTTCTTC.